The 5 T cell receptor beta chains given below trace back to one sample, sequenced in a study of blood T cell repertoires in COVID-19. Sequencing used immunoSEQ multiplex PCR; TCRdb keeps in-frame clones, though not all of them. The table includes more than 75,000 clones, under 90% detected once. Sequenced sample: peripheral blood. These receptors originate from a human donor in a cohort sampled during active COVID-19.

This chain joins TRBV2 and TRBJ2-5, with D possibly being TRBD2 (5 bases). Germline values: CDR1 SNHLY, CDR2 FYNNEI. This CDR3 spans 14 amino acids. Trimming shortened V by 6 bases and J by 1 base, and 12 bases separated the two germline ends. The CDR3 DNA follows: TGTGCCAGCAGAATACGTCTAGCCCAAGAGACCCAGTACTTC. Protein product: CASRIRLAQETQYF.

The chain recombines TRBV20-1 with TRBJ1-1; TRBD1 might be the D (5 bases). The CDR3 totals 11 residues. The germline V and J ends were trimmed by 3 bases and 6 bases, with 8 bases remaining between them. Germline V gene lookup returns CDR1 DFQATT and CDR2 SNEGSKA (reference sequence). The CDR3 bases are TGCAGTGCTAGCAGGGTATCTGAAGCTTTCTTT. Translating it yields CSASRVSEAFF.

The V call is TRBV3-1 (or the pseudogene TRBV3-2), the J call TRBJ2-3; 8 bases line up with TRBD1. CDR3 length: 15 amino acids. Germline CDR1 reads LGHDT; CDR2 reads YNNKEL (reference sequence). V lost 1 base to trimming and J lost 2 bases; unmatched junction nucleotides: 2. The CDR3 loop reads CASSQGQGSTDTQYF. DNA of the CDR3: TGTGCCAGCAGCCAAGGACAGGGGTCCACAGATACGCAGTATTTT.

J is TRBJ2-2 and V is TRBV11-2; 8 bases are shared with TRBD1. The CDR3 contains 16 residues. V was clipped by 0 bases and J by 5 bases; unmatched bases: 5. Germline values: CDR1 SGHAT, CDR2 FQNNGV. The CDR3 loop is CASSLDSRGRTGELFF. CDR3 DNA: TGTGCCAGCAGCTTAGATTCCAGGGGGCGAACCGGGGAGCTGTTTTTT.

This clone was counted only a few times. The V gene is TRBV19, the J gene TRBJ1-5, with a possible D match to TRBD1 (5 bases). This CDR3 has 14 residues. CDR1 LNHDA and CDR2 SQIVND come from the germline V gene (reference sequence). V was shortened by 10 bases and J by 2 bases, with 15 bases between the two germline ends. The chain's CDR3 is CAIWGEAGNQPQHF. CDR3 DNA sequence: TGTGCCATATGGGGGGAGGCAGGCAATCAGCCCCAGCATTTT.